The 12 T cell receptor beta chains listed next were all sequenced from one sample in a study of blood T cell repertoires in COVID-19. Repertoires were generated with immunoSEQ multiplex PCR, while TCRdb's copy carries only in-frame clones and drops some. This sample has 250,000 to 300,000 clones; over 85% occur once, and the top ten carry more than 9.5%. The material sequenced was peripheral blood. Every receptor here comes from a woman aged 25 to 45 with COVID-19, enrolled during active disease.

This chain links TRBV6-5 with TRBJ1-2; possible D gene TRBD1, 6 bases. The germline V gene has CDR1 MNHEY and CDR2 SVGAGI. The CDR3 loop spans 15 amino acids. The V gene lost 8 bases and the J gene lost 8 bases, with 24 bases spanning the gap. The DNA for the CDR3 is TGTGCCAGCTGCATCACCCTCCAGGGGCGCGGAGGCTACACCTTC. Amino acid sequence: CASCITLQGRGGYTF.

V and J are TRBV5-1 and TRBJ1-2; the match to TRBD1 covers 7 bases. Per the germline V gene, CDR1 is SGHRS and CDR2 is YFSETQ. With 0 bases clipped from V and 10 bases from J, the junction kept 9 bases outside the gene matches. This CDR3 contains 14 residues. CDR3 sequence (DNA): TGCGCCAGCAGCTTGGACAGGGGAGGACCAGTCTACACCTTC. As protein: CASSLDRGGPVYTF. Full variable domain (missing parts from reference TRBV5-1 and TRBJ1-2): KAGVTQTPRYLIKTRGQQVTLSCSPISGHRSVSWYQQTPGQGLQFLFEYFSETQRNKGNFPGRFSGRQFSNSRSEMNVSTLELGDSALYLCASSLDRGGPVYTFGSGTRLTVV.

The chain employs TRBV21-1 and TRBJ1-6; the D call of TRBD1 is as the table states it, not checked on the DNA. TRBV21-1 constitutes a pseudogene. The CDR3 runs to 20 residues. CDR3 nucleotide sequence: TGTGCCAGCAGCAAAGTGACCGGGACAGGGAACGTTCTGGATAATTCACCCCTCCACTTT. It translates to CASSKVTGTGNVLDNSPLHF.

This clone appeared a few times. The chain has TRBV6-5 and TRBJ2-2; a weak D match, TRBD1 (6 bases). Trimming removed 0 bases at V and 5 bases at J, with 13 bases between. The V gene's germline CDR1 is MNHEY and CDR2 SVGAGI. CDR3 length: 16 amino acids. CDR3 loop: CASSYSQGQRTGELFF. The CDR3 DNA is TGTGCCAGCAGTTACTCCCAGGGGCAGAGGACCGGGGAGCTGTTTTTT.

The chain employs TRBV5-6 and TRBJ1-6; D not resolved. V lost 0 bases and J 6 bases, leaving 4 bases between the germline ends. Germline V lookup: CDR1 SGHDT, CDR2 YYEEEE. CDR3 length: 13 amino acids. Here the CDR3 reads CASSLDSNSPLHF. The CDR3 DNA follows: TGTGCCAGCAGCTTGGACAGTAATTCACCCCTCCACTTT.

The CDR3 spells CASSLTSYNEQFF. Written as DNA, the CDR3 is TGTGCCAGCAGCTTAACGAGCTACAATGAGCAGTTCTTC. The chain links TRBV7-2 to TRBJ2-1; D is unresolved. Trimming cost V 2 bases and J 3 bases, with 5 bases left between them. Germline V gene sequence: CDR1 SGHTA, CDR2 FQGNSA. The CDR3 is 13 residues long.

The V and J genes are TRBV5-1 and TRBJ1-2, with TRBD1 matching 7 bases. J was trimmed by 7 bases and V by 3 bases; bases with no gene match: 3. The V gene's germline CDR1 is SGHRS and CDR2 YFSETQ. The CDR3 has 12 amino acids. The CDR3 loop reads CASSSQGSGYTF. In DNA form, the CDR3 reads TGCGCCAGCAGCTCACAGGGGTCTGGCTACACCTTC.

In DNA form, the CDR3 reads TGCGCCAGCAGCTCCTCTCTTACTAGCGGGGGGGCAGATACGCAGTATTTT. Translated: CASSSSLTSGGADTQYF. The chain combines TRBV5-1 with TRBJ2-3, with 13 positions matching TRBD2. CDR1 is SGHRS, CDR2 YFSETQ, per germline. With V trimmed by 3 bases and J by 4 bases, 8 bases remained unmatched. The CDR3 has 17 amino acids.

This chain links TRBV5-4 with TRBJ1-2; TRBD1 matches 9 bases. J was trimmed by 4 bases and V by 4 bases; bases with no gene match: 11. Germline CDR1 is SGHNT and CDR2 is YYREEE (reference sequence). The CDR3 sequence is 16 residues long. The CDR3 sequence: CASSDTGGASPYGYTF. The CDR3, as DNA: TGTGCCAGCAGCGATACAGGGGGCGCAAGTCCCTATGGCTACACCTTC.

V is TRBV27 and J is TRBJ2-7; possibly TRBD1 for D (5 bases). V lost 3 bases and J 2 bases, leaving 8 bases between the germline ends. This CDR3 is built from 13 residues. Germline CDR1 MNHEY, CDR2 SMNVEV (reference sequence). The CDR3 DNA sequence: TGTGCCAGCAGTTTGGCAGGGCCCTACGAGCAGTACTTC. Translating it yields CASSLAGPYEQYF.

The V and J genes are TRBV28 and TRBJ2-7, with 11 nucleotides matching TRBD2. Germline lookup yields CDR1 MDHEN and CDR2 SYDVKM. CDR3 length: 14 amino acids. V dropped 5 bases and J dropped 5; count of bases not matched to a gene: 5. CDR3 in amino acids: CASSPRLAGNEQYF. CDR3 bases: TGTGCCAGCAGTCCCCGACTAGCGGGGAACGAGCAGTACTTC.

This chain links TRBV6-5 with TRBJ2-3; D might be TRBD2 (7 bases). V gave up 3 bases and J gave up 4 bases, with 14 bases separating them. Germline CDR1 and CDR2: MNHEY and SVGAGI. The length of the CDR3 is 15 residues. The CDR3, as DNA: TGTGCCAGCAGTTATTGGCAAGGGGGGGCAGATACGCAGTATTTT. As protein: CASSYWQGGADTQYF.